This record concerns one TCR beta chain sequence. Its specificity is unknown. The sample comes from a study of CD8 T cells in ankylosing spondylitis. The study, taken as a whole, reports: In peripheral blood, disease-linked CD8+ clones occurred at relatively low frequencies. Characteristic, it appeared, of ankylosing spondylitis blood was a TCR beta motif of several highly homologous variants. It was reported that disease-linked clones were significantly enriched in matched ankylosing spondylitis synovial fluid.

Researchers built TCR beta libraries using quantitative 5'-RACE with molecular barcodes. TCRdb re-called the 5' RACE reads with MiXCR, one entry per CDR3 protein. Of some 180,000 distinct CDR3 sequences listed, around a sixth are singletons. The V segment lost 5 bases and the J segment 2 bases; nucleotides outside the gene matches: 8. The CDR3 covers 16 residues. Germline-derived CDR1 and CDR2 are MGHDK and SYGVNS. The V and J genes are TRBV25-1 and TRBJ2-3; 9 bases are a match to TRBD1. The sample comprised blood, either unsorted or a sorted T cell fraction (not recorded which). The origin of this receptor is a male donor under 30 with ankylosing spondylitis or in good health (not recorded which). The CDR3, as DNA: TGTGCCAGCAGTCCGACCGGGACAGGGACCACAGATACGCAGTATTTT. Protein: CASSPTGTGTTDTQYF.